This TCR beta chain was recovered during a study of blood T cell repertoires in COVID-19. Study as a whole: There were acute and convalescent COVID-19 samples, and they came from the United States, Italy and Spain. T cells, B-cell-depleted T cells, or PBMCs supplied cDNA or gDNA.

As for this clone: Other DNA sequences in the same sample also yield this CDR3.

From germline, CDR1 is MNHEY and CDR2 SMNVEV (reference sequence). The CDR3 loop spans 12 amino acids. V gave up 5 bases and J gave up 0 bases, with 3 bases separating them. In the original workflow: Researchers report that nucleated cell counts were estimated from reference gene primer amplification. Profiled with immunoSEQ multiplex PCR; TCRdb holds only in-frame clones, not every one. The V and J calls and clone size were taken over from that table, and D and trimming were inferred from the DNA. The table lists about 89,000 clones, over 60% of them singletons. The V and J genes are TRBV27 and TRBJ2-3; D not certain. The receptor comes from a human donor in a cohort sampled during active COVID-19. The sample comprised peripheral blood. This CDR3 reads CASSPSTDTQYF. The CDR3 DNA follows: TGTGCCAGCAGTCCAAGCACAGATACGCAGTATTTT.